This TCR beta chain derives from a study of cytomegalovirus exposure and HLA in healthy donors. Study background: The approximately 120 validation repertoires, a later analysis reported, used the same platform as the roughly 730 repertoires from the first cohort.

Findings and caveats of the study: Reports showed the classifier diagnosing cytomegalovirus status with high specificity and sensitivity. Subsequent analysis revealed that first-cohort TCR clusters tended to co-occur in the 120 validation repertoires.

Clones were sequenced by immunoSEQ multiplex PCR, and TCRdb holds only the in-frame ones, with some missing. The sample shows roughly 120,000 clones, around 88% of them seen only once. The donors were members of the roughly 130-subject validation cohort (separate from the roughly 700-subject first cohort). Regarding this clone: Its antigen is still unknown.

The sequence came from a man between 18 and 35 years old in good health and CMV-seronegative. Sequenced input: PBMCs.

The CDR3 protein is CASSLRDNEQFF. The CDR3 DNA reads TGTGCCAGCAGTCTGAGGGACAATGAGCAGTTCTTC. The chain couples TRBV6-1 to TRBJ2-1; TRBD2 is a possible D gene (5 bases). CDR3 length: 12 residues. The germline gives CDR1 MNHNS, CDR2 SASEGT. The germline V and J ends were trimmed by 5 bases and 5 bases, with 7 bases remaining between them.